The 17 T cell receptor beta chains given below trace back to one sample, sequenced in a study of T cell changes during pregnancy in multiple sclerosis. Generated by immunoSEQ multiplex PCR, the TCRdb table keeps only in-frame clones and is missing some. Seen here are around 88,000 clones, approximately 90% observed once, and the top ten hold around 2.3%. Source: peripheral blood, taken in the first trimester of pregnancy. These receptors came from a female donor with multiple sclerosis, enrolled in a pregnancy study.

CDR3 region: CASSDPGTGFAEAFF. CDR3 bases: TGTGCCAGTAGTGACCCCGGGACAGGGTTCGCTGAAGCTTTCTTT. The rearrangement joins TRBV19 to TRBJ1-1; 9 nucleotides agree with TRBD1. The germline gives CDR1 LNHDA, CDR2 SQIVND (reference sequence). Trimming removed 5 bases from V and 6 bases from J; junction bases left unmatched: 10. This CDR3 is 15 amino acids long.

This rearrangement joins TRBV5-4 to TRBJ2-1; perhaps TRBD1 as D (6 bases). The CDR3 contains 15 residues. Germline CDR1 and CDR2: SGHNT and YYREEE (reference sequence). With 5 bases removed from V and 0 bases from J, the gap between germline ends came to 12 bases. This CDR3 is CASSNRASSYNEQFF. For the CDR3, the DNA is TGTGCCAGCAGTAACAGGGCGAGCTCCTACAATGAGCAGTTCTTC.

The chain carries TRBV7-9 and TRBJ1-4; no clear D gene. The V gene's germline CDR1 is SEHNR and CDR2 FQNEAQ (reference sequence). Deletions cut 3 bases from V and 2 bases from J, with 7 bases between. This CDR3 has 14 amino acids. This chain's CDR3 is CASSLVGTNEKLFF. Here the CDR3 DNA reads TGTGCCAGCAGCTTGGTCGGGACTAATGAAAAACTGTTTTTT.

This rearrangement joins TRBV5-1 to TRBJ2-1; 9 positions agree with TRBD2. Unmatched junction bases numbered 6, after V lost 0 bases and J lost 8 bases. The CDR3 is 15 amino acids. Germline V CDR1 and CDR2: SGHRS, YFSETQ. CDR3 loop: CASSLGGSGSHEQFF. The CDR3 nucleotides are TGCGCCAGCAGCTTGGGAGGTAGCGGGAGCCATGAGCAGTTCTTC.

The rearrangement uses TRBV7-2 and TRBJ2-6; D may be TRBD1 (6 bases). The CDR3 length is 19 residues. Trimming took off 5 bases at V and 0 bases at J, with 20 bases between the two ends. Germline CDR1 reads SGHTA; CDR2 reads FQGNSA. The CDR3 DNA sequence: TGTGCCAGCAGCCCCGAAGGCCTACAGGGTTACTCTGGGGCCAACGTCCTGACTTTC. Its protein product is CASSPEGLQGYSGANVLTF.

This clone was found once. This rearrangement joins TRBV11-2 to TRBJ2-2, with D perhaps TRBD1 (5 bases). Per germline, CDR1 SGHAT and CDR2 FQNNGV. The CDR3 is made up of 16 amino acids. Trimming stripped 3 bases from V and 0 bases from J, with 11 bases between. The CDR3 here is CASSLGQFANTGELFF. DNA for the CDR3: TGTGCCAGCAGCTTGGGGCAGTTCGCGAACACCGGGGAGCTGTTTTTT.

The V call is TRBV9, the J call TRBJ1-1; the D is unclear. Germline-derived CDR1 and CDR2 are SGDLS and YYNGEE. CDR3 length: 14 residues. Trimming stripped 4 bases from V and 0 bases from J, with 10 bases between. CDR3 residues: CASSPRTLNTEAFF. The CDR3 nucleotides are TGTGCCAGCAGCCCTCGGACTCTGAACACTGAAGCTTTCTTT.

The rearrangement links TRBV5-1 to TRBJ2-7; 7 bases agree with TRBD1. The ends lost 1 base at V and 1 base at J; junction bases unmatched: 5. Germline V gene data show CDR1 as SGHRS and CDR2 as YFSETQ. The CDR3 contains 15 residues. The CDR3 DNA follows: TGCGCCAGCAGCTTGCTCGGGACAGCATCCTACGAGCAGTACTTC. Its protein product is CASSLLGTASYEQYF.

V usage is TRBV5-4 and J usage is TRBJ1-2, with TRBD1 matching 10 bases. With 4 bases clipped from V and 14 bases from J, the junction kept 26 bases outside the gene matches. Germline CDR1 SGHNT, CDR2 YYREEE (reference sequence). This CDR3 is built from 18 residues. CDR3 protein: CASSPRGGQGVRAMAWTF. The CDR3 bases are TGTGCCAGCAGCCCCAGGGGCGGACAGGGGGTGCGAGCTATGGCTTGGACCTTC.

The chain uses TRBV6-1 and TRBJ2-7, with a weak D call TRBD2 (6 bases). Trimming cost V 5 bases and J 7 bases, with 15 bases left between them. The CDR3 runs to 13 residues. Germline CDR1 MNHNS, CDR2 SASEGT. This CDR3 reads CASSHWDSLEQYF. The CDR3 nucleotides are TGTGCCAGCAGTCACTGGGACTCTTTGGAGCAGTACTTC.

The chain uses TRBV6-4 and TRBJ2-1; a weak D match, TRBD1 (6 bases). Germline V CDR1 and CDR2: MRHNA, SNTAGT. The ends were cut back, 4 bases at V and 8 bases at J, with 15 bases in the middle. The CDR3 has 14 residues. The CDR3 nucleotides read TGTGCCAGCAGTGCTCTCACAGGGTCTCATGAGCAGTTCTTC. The encoded protein is CASSALTGSHEQFF.

The genes are TRBV28 and TRBJ2-7, with 9 bases lining up with TRBD2. This CDR3 has 14 residues. The germline V gene encodes CDR1 MDHEN and CDR2 SYDVKM. The ends lost 5 bases at V and 6 bases at J; junction bases unmatched: 8. In nucleotides, the CDR3 is TGTGCCAGCAGTCCTAGCGGGGCTCCTTCCGAGCAGTACTTC. This codes for CASSPSGAPSEQYF.

This chain joins TRBV7-3 and TRBJ2-5, with D possibly TRBD2 on 6 matching bases. V shed 4 bases and J shed 0 bases, with 9 bases lying between them. CDR3 length: 14 amino acids. The V gene's germline CDR1 is SGHTA and CDR2 FQGTGA. In DNA form, the CDR3 reads TGTGCCAGCAGCTCTTTAGCGGACCAAGAGACCCAGTACTTC. Protein: CASSSLADQETQYF.

The chain couples TRBV28 to TRBJ1-1, with D perhaps matching TRBD1 (5 bases). Germline CDR1 reads MDHEN; CDR2 reads SYDVKM. The CDR3 length is 12 residues. V was clipped by 10 bases and J by 4 bases, with 13 bases between them. CDR3 in DNA: TGTGCCACCATTTGGGGGGGCACTGAAGCTTTCTTT. This gives the protein CATIWGGTEAFF.

The rearrangement joins TRBV4-2 to TRBJ1-1, with a weak D call TRBD1 (6 bases). Germline-derived CDR1 and CDR2 are LGHNA and YNFKEQ. The CDR3 length is 16 residues. V was cut by 0 bases and J by 4 bases, with 15 bases left in between. This CDR3 is CASSQDTTAGATEAFF. The CDR3, as DNA: TGTGCCAGCAGCCAAGACACCACGGCAGGGGCCACTGAAGCTTTCTTT.

The chain combines TRBV28 with TRBJ2-3; TRBD2 might be the D (5 bases). The length of the CDR3 is 13 residues. Between the trimmed V and J ends, which lost 6 bases and 6 bases, there was a span of 13 bases. Germline-derived CDR1 and CDR2 are MDHEN and SYDVKM. The CDR3 sequence: CASSSGYLDTQYF. In DNA form, the CDR3 reads TGTGCCAGCAGCTCGGGGTATCTTGATACGCAGTATTTT.

The chain has TRBV27 and TRBJ2-5; 8 bases align to TRBD1. Germline CDR1 reads MNHEY; CDR2 reads SMNVEV (reference sequence). The CDR3 is made up of 15 amino acids. The V and J ends lost 5 bases and 2 bases, in that order; junction bases with no gene match: 7. This CDR3 reads CASSGLGTGQETQYF. CDR3 in DNA: TGTGCCAGCAGTGGTCTCGGGACAGGTCAAGAGACCCAGTACTTC.